These 5 T cell receptor beta chains were sequenced from one sample in a study of CD8+CD57+ T cells in acquired aplastic anemia. Genomic DNA templated the TCR beta VDJ and CDR3 profiling. TCRdb redid the calling of the reads with MiXCR, one entry per CDR3 protein. The sample includes around 180,000 distinct CDR3 sequences, about three fifths of them seen just once. The specimen sequenced was sorted CD4+, CD8+, or CD8+CD57+ T cells (not recorded which) from PBMCs. Source of these receptors: a human donor in good health.

V and J are TRBV19 and TRBJ2-1; D gene ambiguous. Germline V gives CDR1 LNHDA, CDR2 SQIVND (reference sequence). The CDR3 length is 14 residues. The V and J ends lost 3 bases and 10 bases respectively, with 16 bases between them. CDR3 sequence reads: CASSILDSLREQFF. The CDR3 DNA reads TGTGCCAGTAGTATCTTAGACTCCCTGAGAGAGCAGTTCTTC.

The sample holds many counts of this clonotype. The chain recombines TRBV7-8 with TRBJ2-7, with 12 bases that match TRBD2. The CDR3 sequence is 14 residues long. With 4 bases clipped from V and 5 bases from J, the junction kept 3 bases outside the gene matches. Germline V gene data show CDR1 as SGHVS and CDR2 as FQNEAQ. CDR3 DNA sequence: TGTGCCAGCAGCTGGACTAGCGGGACGAACGAGCAGTACTTC. Translation gives CASSWTSGTNEQYF.

The chain carries TRBV14 and TRBJ2-7, with 9 positions matching TRBD2. The CDR3 extends over 16 amino acids. The germline V gene encodes CDR1 SGHDN and CDR2 FVKESK. The junction had 5 bases not matched to a gene; V was cut back by 0 bases and J by 2 bases. The CDR3 DNA is TGTGCCAGCAGCCAAGAAGAAGCGGGGGGTCCCTACGAGCAGTACTTC. This translates into CASSQEEAGGPYEQYF.

This clonotype was counted a single time. V is TRBV6-1 and J is TRBJ1-6; the D is unclear. The CDR3 is 15 amino acids. CDR1 is MNHNS, CDR2 SASEGT, per germline. V gave up 0 bases and J gave up 7 bases, with 10 bases separating them. CDR3 region: CASSEASSENSPLHF. The CDR3 region has the DNA TGTGCCAGCAGTGAAGCCTCAAGCGAAAATTCACCCCTCCACTTT.

Ten or more counts support this clonotype. The chain couples TRBV9 to TRBJ2-2; TRBD1 agrees at 11 bases. The CDR3 is 20 residues long. Germline V gene sequence: CDR1 SGDLS, CDR2 YYNGEE. Trimming took 1 base from V and 3 from J; bases not matched to a gene: 14. The CDR3 nucleotides read TGTGCCAGCAGCGTATCCCACCTGGGACAGGGGGAATTAGACACCGGGGAGCTGTTTTTT. This translates into CASSVSHLGQGELDTGELFF. Filled out from reference TRBV9 and TRBJ2-2, the complete variable domain reads DSGVTQTPKHLITATGQRVTLRCSPRSGDLSVYWYQQSLDQGLQFLIQYYNGEERAKGNILERFSAQQFPDLHSELNLSSLELGDSALYFCASSVSHLGQGELDTGELFFGEGSRLTVL.